This T cell receptor beta chain was obtained from a study of T cell repertoires in cytomegalovirus infection. Study-wide background: TCR beta signatures that were public indicated CMV infection and matching HLA type.

TCRdb re-analysed the reads in MiXCR, keeping a single row per CDR3 protein. Of roughly 500,000 distinct CDR3 sequences listed, more than 30% were seen once; the top ten hold about a sixth. Overall study findings and caveats: Accumulated public TCR beta family frequency recognized individuals carrying CMV together with the relevant HLA. CMV-specific HLA-C-restricted TCR beta clonotypes dominated the ex vivo response.

As to this clonotype: Its antigen is still unknown.

The CDR3 is made up of 13 amino acids. Trimming pared 5 bases from V and 2 bases from J, leaving 9 bases between. CDR1 is SEHNR, CDR2 FQNEAQ, per germline (reference sequence). The starting material was cultured PBMCs, obtained from culture after CMV antigen stimulation. V and J are TRBV7-9 and TRBJ1-2; tentatively, D is TRBD1 (5 bases). The clonotype originates from a human donor in good health (CMV status not recorded). Some clones in this sample may be carry-over from other donors' samples. The CDR3 coding sequence is TGTGCCAGCAGCAGACCAGGGAACTATGGCTACACCTTC. Amino acids: CASSRPGNYGYTF.